This TCR beta chain appears in the sequencing data of a study of cytomegalovirus exposure and HLA in healthy donors. The protocol was immunoSEQ multiplex PCR, while the TCRdb copy is restricted to in-frame clones and leaves out a portion. In the table there are 200,000 to 300,000 clones, about 92% of which are singletons. With V trimmed by 5 bases and J by 8 bases, 11 bases remained unmatched. CDR3 length: 15 amino acids. Germline CDR1 reads GTSNPN; CDR2 reads SVGIG (reference sequence). This clone was found once. The sequence was obtained from a woman under 40 in good health and CMV-seronegative. This chain connects TRBV30 to TRBJ2-1; 11 nucleotides line up with TRBD2. The sample consisted of PBMCs. CDR3 sequence reads: CAWATLAGGSYEQFF. The CDR3 DNA is TGTGCCTGGGCAACCCTAGCGGGAGGTTCCTATGAGCAGTTCTTC.